This is a list of T cell receptor beta chains from one sample in a study of T cells in localized non-small cell lung cancer. Generated by immunoSEQ multiplex PCR, the TCRdb table keeps only in-frame clones and is missing some. The sample shows 35,000 to 40,000 clones, 75% to 90% of them seen only once. The sample consisted of peripheral blood, taken before any cancer treatment. The receptors here all came from a woman between 35 and 75 years old with stage I lung adenocarcinoma. The CDR3 runs from the conserved cysteine through the conserved F or W. D genes are given only for firm matches. Part of the rows lack a size; the others show once, few, many or a class for expanded clones.

D gene	V gene	J gene	clone size	CDR3 protein	CDR3 DNA
TRBD2	TRBV4-1	TRBJ2-7	-	CASSQGLAGSYEQYF	TGCGCCAGCAGCCAAGGACTAGCCGGATCCTACGAGCAGTACTTC
-	TRBV18	TRBJ1-3	-	CASSPEGDTIYF	TGTGCCAGCTCACCGGAGGGAGACACCATATATTTT
-	TRBV18	TRBJ2-6	once	CASSPPNAGRGANVLTF	TGTGCCAGCTCACCACCGAATGCTGGGCGTGGGGCCAACGTCCTGACTTTC
-	TRBV2	TRBJ2-7	-	CASRKGLPPYEQYF	TGTGCCAGCAGAAAGGGCCTACCCCCTTACGAGCAGTACTTC
-	TRBV18	TRBJ2-1	-	CASSPPVEDNEQFF	TGTGCCAGCTCTCCCCCGGTTGAAGACAATGAGCAGTTCTTC
-	TRBV7-2	TRBJ2-7	-	CASSLALVRGHEQYF	TGTGCCAGCAGCTTAGCGCTGGTGAGGGGCCACGAGCAGTACTTC
-	TRBV5-1	TRBJ2-2	-	CASSLAVVANTGELFF	TGCGCCAGCAGCTTGGCGGTGGTTGCGAACACCGGGGAGCTGTTTTTT
TRBD2	TRBV18	TRBJ2-7	once	CASSPPTSGRYEQYF	TGTGCCAGCTCACCACCGACTAGCGGGAGATACGAGCAGTACTTC
TRBD1	TRBV2	TRBJ1-1	once	CASLQGEATEAFF	TGTGCCAGTTTACAGGGGGAGGCCACTGAAGCTTTCTTT
-	TRBV27	TRBJ1-1	-	CASSLVGGTEAFF	TGTGCCAGCAGTTTAGTGGGGGGCACTGAAGCTTTCTTT